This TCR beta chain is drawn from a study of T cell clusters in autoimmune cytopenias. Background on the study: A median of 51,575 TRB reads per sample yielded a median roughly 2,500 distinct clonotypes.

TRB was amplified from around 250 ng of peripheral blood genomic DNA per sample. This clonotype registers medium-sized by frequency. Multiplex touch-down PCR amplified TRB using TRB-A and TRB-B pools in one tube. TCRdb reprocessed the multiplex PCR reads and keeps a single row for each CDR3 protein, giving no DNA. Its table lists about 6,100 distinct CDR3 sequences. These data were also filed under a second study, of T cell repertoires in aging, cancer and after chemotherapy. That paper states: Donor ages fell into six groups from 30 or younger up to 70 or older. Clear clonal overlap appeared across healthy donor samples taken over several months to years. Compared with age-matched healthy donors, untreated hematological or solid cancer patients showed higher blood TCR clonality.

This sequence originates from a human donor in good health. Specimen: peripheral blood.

CDR3 residues: CASSYTGQYYSPLHF. V usage is TRBV6-5 and J usage is TRBJ1-6; TCRdb's D gene call, TRBD1, goes unchecked for lack of DNA. The CDR3 is 15 residues long. Germline V lookup: CDR1 MNHEY, CDR2 SVGAGI.